The 13 T cell receptor beta chains presented below share a single source sample, sequenced in a study of neurological immune-mediated disorders. MiXCR, applied by TCRdb to the 5' RACE reads, yields one record per CDR3 protein. This sample yields fewer than 85,000 distinct CDR3 sequences, of which around 3.9% are seen a single time; approximately 1.3% belongs to the top ten. Material for sequencing was PBMCs. The receptors were sampled from a man under 40 with multiple sclerosis.

This clonotype showed up many times. J is TRBJ1-2 and V is TRBV3-1, with a tentative D call TRBD1 (5 bases). The CDR3 runs to 16 residues. The V gene lost 0 bases and the J gene lost 0 bases, with 11 bases spanning the gap. CDR1 LGHDT and CDR2 YNNKEL come from the germline V gene (reference sequence). DNA for the CDR3: TGTGCCAGCAGCCAAGATTTGGGGGAGGCTAACTATGGCTACACCTTC. This translates into CASSQDLGEANYGYTF.

This clonotype was found many times. This chain links TRBV6-1 with TRBJ2-7, with D unclear. The germline CDR1 and CDR2 sequences are MNHNS and SASEGT. The CDR3 is 12 amino acids. The ends were cut back, 2 bases at V and 4 bases at J, with 6 bases in the middle. CDR3 in amino acids: CASSERLYEQYF. In nucleotides, the CDR3 is TGTGCCAGCAGTGAACGGTTATACGAGCAGTACTTC.

This clonotype was recorded at least ten times. This chain uses TRBV7-2 with TRBJ2-7; 9 bases are shared with TRBD2. The length of the CDR3 is 13 residues. Germline V gives CDR1 SGHTA, CDR2 FQGNSA. V was pared by 9 bases and J by 6 bases, with 9 bases of the junction left unmatched. The CDR3 spells CASQWRGGLEQYF. For the CDR3, the DNA is TGTGCCAGTCAATGGCGGGGGGGACTCGAGCAGTACTTC.

This clonotype was seen repeatedly, ten times or more. The gene calls are TRBV20-1 and TRBJ2-5; possibly TRBD2 for D (7 bases). The V end was cut by 6 bases, the J end by 2 bases, with 10 bases between. Germline lookup yields CDR1 DFQATT and CDR2 SNEGSKA (reference sequence). CDR3 length equals 12 residues. CDR3 sequence (DNA): TGCAGTGCGGGAGGGGGTCAAGAGACCCAGTACTTC. Protein product: CSAGGGQETQYF.

This clonotype was seen at least ten times. The chain links TRBV7-3 to TRBJ2-1; D is perhaps TRBD1 (6 bases). The CDR3 has 12 residues. Between the trimmed V and J ends, which lost 5 bases and 7 bases, there was a span of 9 bases. Germline values: CDR1 SGHTA, CDR2 FQGTGA. CDR3 protein: CASSTQGNEQFF. Here the CDR3 DNA reads TGTGCCAGCAGCACCCAGGGGAATGAGCAGTTCTTC.

This clonotype came up many times. The CDR3 nucleotides are TGTGCTAGTGGTTCAACAGGGGGCTACACCTTC. Translation gives CASGSTGGYTF. The chain joins TRBV12-5 to TRBJ1-2; TRBD1 is a possible D gene (6 bases). CDR3 length: 11 amino acids. Trimming cost V 4 bases and J 8 bases, with 8 bases left between them. Germline lookup yields CDR1 LGHNT and CDR2 FRNRAP.

This clonotype was observed at least ten times. The J gene is TRBJ1-2, the V gene TRBV5-1; 7 bases are a match to TRBD1. This CDR3 contains 16 residues. V was pared by 1 base and J by 0 bases, with 6 bases of the junction left unmatched. In germline, CDR1 is SGHRS, CDR2 YFSETQ. CDR3 bases: TGCGCCAGCAGCTTGACCCGACAGGGCACTAACTATGGCTACACCTTC. Translating it yields CASSLTRQGTNYGYTF.

This clonotype occurred many times. One junction end disagrees with the germline gene, perhaps due to a read error. This chain uses TRBV12-3 or TRBV12-4 with TRBJ1-5, with D maybe TRBD1 (6 bases). This CDR3 is 19 amino acids long. The CDR3 is CASSLRTAFLGVSNQPQNF. The CDR3 DNA is TGTGCCAGCAGTTTGAGGACAGCCTTCCTTGGGGTTAGCAATCAGCCCCAGAATTTT.

With regard to this clonotype: The junction shows a germline mismatch at one end, possibly a read error. The genes are TRBV7-2 and TRBJ1-2; possibly TRBD1 for D (5 bases). From germline, CDR1 is SGHTA and CDR2 FQGNSA. The CDR3 extends over 14 amino acids. DNA for the CDR3: TGTGCCAGCAGCTTAACGGGATCTTCAGGGTCGACGGACTTC. Translated: CASSLTGSSGSTDF.

This clonotype was detected many times. The chain couples TRBV4-1 to TRBJ2-1, with TRBD2 matching 12 bases. This CDR3 has 16 residues. The V gene's germline CDR1 is MGHRA and CDR2 YSYEKL. The J segment lost 8 bases and the V segment lost 2 bases, leaving 7 bases of the junction unmatched. This chain's CDR3 is CASSQSSGGAWYEQFF. CDR3 in DNA: TGCGCCAGCAGCCAATCTAGCGGGGGGGCCTGGTATGAGCAGTTCTTC.

This clonotype showed up many times. The CDR3 nucleotides are TGCGCCAGCAGCGGGGTGGCTAATCCTTCCACAGATACGCAGTATTTT. It encodes CASSGVANPSTDTQYF. The rearrangement joins TRBV5-1 to TRBJ2-3; no clear D gene. The germline CDR1 and CDR2 sequences are SGHRS and YFSETQ. The length of the CDR3 is 16 residues. The germline V and J ends were trimmed by 4 bases and 2 bases, with 17 bases remaining between them.

The sample holds many counts of this clonotype. This sequence joins TRBV12-5 and TRBJ1-2; D is uncertain. The CDR3 sequence is 13 residues long. The V end was cut by 0 bases, the J end by 4 bases, with 6 bases between. Germline CDR1 LGHNT, CDR2 FRNRAP. DNA for the CDR3: TGTGCTAGTGGTTTGGTAGCCAGCTATGGCTACACCTTC. It codes for CASGLVASYGYTF.

This clonotype was seen at least ten times. The chain links TRBV4-1 to TRBJ2-7; possibly TRBD2 for D (5 bases). CDR1 is MGHRA, CDR2 YSYEKL, per germline. The V gene lost 1 base and the J gene lost 2 bases, with 12 bases spanning the gap. CDR3 length: 15 amino acids. The chain's CDR3 is CASSQVYGEAYEQYF. As DNA, the CDR3 is TGCGCCAGCAGCCAAGTATACGGGGAAGCCTACGAGCAGTACTTC.